This T cell receptor beta chain was sequenced during a study of blood T cell repertoires in COVID-19. The CDR3 totals 15 residues. The V end was cut by 8 bases, the J end by 6 bases, with 19 bases between. Germline V gives CDR1 SGHNT, CDR2 YENEEA. Some clones are missing from TCRdb's copy, which holds only in-frame ones; the method was immunoSEQ multiplex PCR. Found here are about 180,000 clones, about 91% of them singletons; the top ten hold under 2.5%. The origin of this receptor is a woman in her 40s with acute COVID-19. The sample was PBMCs or T cells enriched from blood (not recorded which). The rearrangement uses TRBV11-3 and TRBJ2-2; D perhaps matches TRBD2 (6 bases). The CDR3 nucleotides are TGTGCCAGCCAACCTGACCGGGGGAGGTCCGGGGAGCTGTTTTTT. This sequence encodes CASQPDRGRSGELFF.